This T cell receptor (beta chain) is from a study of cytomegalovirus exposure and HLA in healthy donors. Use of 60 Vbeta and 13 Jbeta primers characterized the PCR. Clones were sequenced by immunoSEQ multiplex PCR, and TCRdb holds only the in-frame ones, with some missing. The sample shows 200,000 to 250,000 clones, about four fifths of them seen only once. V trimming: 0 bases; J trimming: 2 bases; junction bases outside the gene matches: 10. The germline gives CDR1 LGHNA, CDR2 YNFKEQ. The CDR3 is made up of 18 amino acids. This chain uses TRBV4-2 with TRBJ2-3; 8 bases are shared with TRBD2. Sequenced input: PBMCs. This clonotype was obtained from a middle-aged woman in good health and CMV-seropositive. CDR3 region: CASSQDVGGGGNTDTQYF. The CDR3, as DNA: TGTGCCAGCAGCCAAGACGTTGGAGGCGGGGGGAACACAGATACGCAGTATTTT.